This entry concerns a single TCR beta chain. Its matching antigen is unknown. This entry comes from a study of T cells in Graves' hyperthyroidism and ophthalmopathy. General observations from the study: Stable hyperthyroidism and ophthalmopathy were separated using 13 V-J signatures.

Losses at the gene ends were 5 bases for V and 9 bases for J; bases not matched to a gene: 9. The CDR3 loop spans 15 amino acids. Germline CDR1 reads SEHNR; CDR2 reads FQNEAQ (reference sequence). Those patients with uncontrolled infection, other autoimmune disease, pregnancy or lactation were excluded. The investigators amplified TCR beta CDR3 regions from RNA transcripts. The HTBI set primed first-round TCR CDR3 RT-PCR. Each CDR3 protein is one row after TCRdb ran MiXCR on the multiplex PCR reads. The sample holds fewer than 650,000 distinct CDR3 sequences, approximately 48% seen once. This clonotype was sampled from an adult woman with Graves' disease, either hyperthyroidism or ophthalmopathy (not recorded which). The sample taken for sequencing was peripheral blood or thyroid tissue (not recorded which). The chain is built from TRBV7-9 and TRBJ1-6; 8 bases line up with TRBD1. The CDR3 region has the DNA TGTGCCAGCAGCCCCCGGACAGGGTTAAGTTCACCCCTCCACTTT. The encoded protein is CASSPRTGLSSPLHF.